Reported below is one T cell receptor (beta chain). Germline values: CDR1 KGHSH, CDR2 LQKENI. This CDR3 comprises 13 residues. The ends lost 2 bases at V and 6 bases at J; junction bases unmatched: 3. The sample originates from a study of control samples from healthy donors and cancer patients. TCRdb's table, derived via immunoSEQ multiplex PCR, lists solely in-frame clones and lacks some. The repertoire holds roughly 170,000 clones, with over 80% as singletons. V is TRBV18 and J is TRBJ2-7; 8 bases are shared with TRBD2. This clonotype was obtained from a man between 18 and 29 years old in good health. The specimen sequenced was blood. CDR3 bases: TGTGCCAGCTCACCAAGCGGGGGACCCGAGCAGTACTTC. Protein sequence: CASSPSGGPEQYF.